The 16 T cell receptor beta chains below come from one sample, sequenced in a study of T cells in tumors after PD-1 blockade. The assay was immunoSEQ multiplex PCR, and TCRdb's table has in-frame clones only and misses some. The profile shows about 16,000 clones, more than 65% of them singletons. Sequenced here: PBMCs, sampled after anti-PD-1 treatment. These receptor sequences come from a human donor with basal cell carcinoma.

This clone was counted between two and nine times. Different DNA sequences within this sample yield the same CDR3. The CDR3 spells CARCDGWAGAGSSYNEQFF. The CDR3 DNA sequence: TGTGCCCGCTGTGATGGGTGGGCGGGGGCGGGGAGCTCCTACAATGAGCAGTTCTTC. The chain combines TRBV2 with TRBJ2-1; the D gene is possibly TRBD2 (7 bases). With 11 bases removed from V and 0 bases from J, the gap between germline ends came to 29 bases. CDR3 size: 19 residues. In germline, CDR1 is SNHLY, CDR2 FYNNEI.

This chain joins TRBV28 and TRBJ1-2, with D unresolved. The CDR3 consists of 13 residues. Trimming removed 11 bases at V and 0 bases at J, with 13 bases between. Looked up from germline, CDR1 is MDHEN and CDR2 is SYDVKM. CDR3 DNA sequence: TGTGCCGTCCTACCTGGGGCTAACTATGGCTACACCTTC. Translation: CAVLPGANYGYTF.

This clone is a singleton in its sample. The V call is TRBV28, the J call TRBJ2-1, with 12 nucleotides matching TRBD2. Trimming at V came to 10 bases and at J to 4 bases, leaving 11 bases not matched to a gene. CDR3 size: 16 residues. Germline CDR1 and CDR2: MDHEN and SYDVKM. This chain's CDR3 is CATTPLAGGRYNEQFF. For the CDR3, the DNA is TGTGCCACCACACCACTAGCGGGAGGCCGGTACAATGAGCAGTTCTTC.

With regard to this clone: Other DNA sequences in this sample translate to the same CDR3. The CDR3 is CASSERKAGNTIYF. The CDR3 DNA is TGTGCCAGCAGTGAACGGAAGGCTGGAAACACCATATATTTT. The V call is TRBV6-1, the J call TRBJ1-3; D gene ambiguous. Germline CDR1 reads MNHNS; CDR2 reads SASEGT. This CDR3 region has 14 residues. The V end was cut by 2 bases, the J end by 2 bases, with 7 bases between.

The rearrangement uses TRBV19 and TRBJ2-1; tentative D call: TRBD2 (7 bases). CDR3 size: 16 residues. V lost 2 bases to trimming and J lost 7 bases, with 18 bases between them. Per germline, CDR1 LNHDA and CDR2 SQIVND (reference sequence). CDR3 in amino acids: CASSISLGGGRNEQFF. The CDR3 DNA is TGTGCCAGTAGTATAAGCCTAGGGGGGGGTCGGAATGAGCAGTTCTTC.

The CDR3 is CASRKRTSNADTQYF. CDR3 DNA: TGTGCCAGCAGAAAAAGGACTAGCAACGCAGATACGCAGTATTTT. The genes are TRBV13 and TRBJ2-3, with TRBD2 identical over 8 bases. The CDR3 loop spans 15 amino acids. CDR1 is PRHDT and CDR2 is FYEKMQ in the germline V gene (reference sequence). The junction had 9 bases not matched to a gene; V was cut back by 6 bases and J by 4 bases.

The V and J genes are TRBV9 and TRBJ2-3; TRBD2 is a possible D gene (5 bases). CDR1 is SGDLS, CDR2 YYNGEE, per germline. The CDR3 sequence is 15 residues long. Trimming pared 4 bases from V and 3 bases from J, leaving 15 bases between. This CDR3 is CASSPAGPGTDTQYF. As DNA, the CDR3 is TGTGCCAGCAGCCCCGCCGGTCCGGGAACAGATACGCAGTATTTT. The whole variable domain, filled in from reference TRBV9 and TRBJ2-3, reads DSGVTQTPKHLITATGQRVTLRCSPRSGDLSVYWYQQSLDQGLQFLIQYYNGEERAKGNILERFSAQQFPDLHSELNLSSLELGDSALYFCASSPAGPGTDTQYFGPGTRLTVL.

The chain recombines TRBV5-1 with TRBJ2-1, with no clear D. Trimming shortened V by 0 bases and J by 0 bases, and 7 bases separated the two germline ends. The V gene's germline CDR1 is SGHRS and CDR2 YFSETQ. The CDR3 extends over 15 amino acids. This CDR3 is CASSLGRSSYNEQFF. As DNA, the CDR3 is TGCGCCAGCAGCTTGGGGCGGAGCTCCTACAATGAGCAGTTCTTC.

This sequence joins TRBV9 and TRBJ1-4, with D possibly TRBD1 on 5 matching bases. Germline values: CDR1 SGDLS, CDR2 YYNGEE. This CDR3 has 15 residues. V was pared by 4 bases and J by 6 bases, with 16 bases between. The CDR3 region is CASSQSQASHEKLFF. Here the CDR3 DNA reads TGTGCCAGCAGCCAGTCACAGGCTTCCCATGAAAAACTGTTTTTT.

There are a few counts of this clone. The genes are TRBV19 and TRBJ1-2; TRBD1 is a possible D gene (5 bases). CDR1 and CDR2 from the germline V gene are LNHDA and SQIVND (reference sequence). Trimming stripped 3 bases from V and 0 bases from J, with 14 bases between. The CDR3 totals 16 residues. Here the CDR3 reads CASSILTGGPNYGYTF. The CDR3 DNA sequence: TGTGCCAGTAGTATCCTAACCGGGGGACCTAACTATGGCTACACCTTC.

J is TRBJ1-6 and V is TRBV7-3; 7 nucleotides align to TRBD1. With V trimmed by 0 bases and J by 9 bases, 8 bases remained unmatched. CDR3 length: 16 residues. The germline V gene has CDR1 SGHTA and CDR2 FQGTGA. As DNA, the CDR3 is TGTGCCAGCAGCTTAACAGGGGGCCAGGGTAGTTCACCCCTCCACTTT. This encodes CASSLTGGQGSSPLHF.

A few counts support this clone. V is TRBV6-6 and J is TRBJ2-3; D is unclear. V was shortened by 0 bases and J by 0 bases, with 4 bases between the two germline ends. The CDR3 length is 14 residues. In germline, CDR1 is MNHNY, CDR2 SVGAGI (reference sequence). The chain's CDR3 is CASSYSSSTDTQYF. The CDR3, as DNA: TGTGCCAGCAGTTACTCCTCTAGCACAGATACGCAGTATTTT.

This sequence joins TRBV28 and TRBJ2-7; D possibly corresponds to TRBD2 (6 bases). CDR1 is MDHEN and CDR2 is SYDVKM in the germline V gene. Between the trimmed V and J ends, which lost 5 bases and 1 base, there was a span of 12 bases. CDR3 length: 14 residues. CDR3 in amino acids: CASSNGRGSYEQYF. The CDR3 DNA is TGTGCCAGCAGTAACGGACGGGGGTCCTACGAGCAGTACTTC.

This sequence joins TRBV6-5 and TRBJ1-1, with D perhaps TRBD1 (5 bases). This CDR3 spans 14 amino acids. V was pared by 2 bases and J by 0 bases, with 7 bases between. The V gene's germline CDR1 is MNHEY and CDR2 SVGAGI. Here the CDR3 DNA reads TGTGCCAGCAGTTACAGGGGTATGAACACTGAAGCTTTCTTT. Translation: CASSYRGMNTEAFF.

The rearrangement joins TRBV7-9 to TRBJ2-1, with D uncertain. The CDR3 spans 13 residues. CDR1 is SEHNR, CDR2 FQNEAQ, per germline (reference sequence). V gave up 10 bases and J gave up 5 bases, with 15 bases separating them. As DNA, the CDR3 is TGTGCCACCCACCCGGAAGGCGACAATGAGCAGTTCTTC. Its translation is CATHPEGDNEQFF. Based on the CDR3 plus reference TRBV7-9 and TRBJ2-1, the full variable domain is DTGVSQNPRHKITKRGQNVTFRCDPISEHNRLYWYRQTLGQGPEFLTYFQNEAQLEKSRLLSDRFSAERPKGSFSTLEIQRTEQGDSAMYLCATHPEGDNEQFFGPGTRLTVL.

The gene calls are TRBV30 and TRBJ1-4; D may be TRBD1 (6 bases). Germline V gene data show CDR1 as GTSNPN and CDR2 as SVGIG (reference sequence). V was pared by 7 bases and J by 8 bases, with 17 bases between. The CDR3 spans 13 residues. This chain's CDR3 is CASHDRMGEKLFF. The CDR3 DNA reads TGTGCCTCCCACGACAGGATGGGGGAAAAACTGTTTTTT.